The rows below give T cell receptor beta chains drawn from one sample of a study of cytomegalovirus exposure and HLA in healthy donors. Some clones are missing from TCRdb's copy, which holds only in-frame ones; the method was immunoSEQ multiplex PCR. This sample carries 90,000 to 120,000 clones, roughly 73% of them seen once, and the ten largest clones take 7.8%. The specimen was PBMCs. All receptors come from a man aged 25 to 45 in good health and CMV-seronegative. Each CDR3 is given with its conserved first and last residue. The D gene is left open where the match is weak. The size field is filled for only some rows; it gives once, few, many or a size class.

v_call	d_call	clone_size	j_call	cdr3_aa	cdr3_nt
TRBV7-8	TRBD1	few	TRBJ1-5	CASSRDRSNQPQHF	TGTGCCAGCAGCCGGGACAGAAGTAATCAGCCCCAGCATTTT
TRBV11-2	-	-	TRBJ1-2	CASRRTSLSGYTF	TGTGCCTCCCGGAGGACCAGCTTGAGTGGCTACACCTTC
TRBV7-9	TRBD1	-	TRBJ1-6	CASSSPRTGVGNSPLHF	TGTGCCAGCAGCTCCCCCCGGACAGGGGTAGGGAATTCACCCCTCCACTTT
TRBV5-1	-	-	TRBJ1-3	CASSLEGLSSGNTIYF	TGCGCCAGCAGCTTGGAGGGGCTTAGCTCTGGAAACACCATATATTTT
TRBV20-1	-	-	TRBJ1-5	CSASLNQPQHF	TGCAGTGCTAGCTTAAATCAGCCCCAGCATTTT
TRBV30	-	few	TRBJ1-2	CAWSIVAGYGYTF	TGTGCCTGGAGTATCGTGGCGGGCTATGGCTACACCTTC
TRBV19	-	-	TRBJ2-7	CASSIQGYEQYF	TGTGCCAGTAGTATCCAGGGGTACGAGCAGTACTTC
TRBV18	TRBD1	-	TRBJ2-3	CASSDRVDTQYF	TGTGCCAGCTCAGACAGGGTTGATACGCAGTATTTT
TRBV7-3	TRBD2	few	TRBJ2-5	CASSVAGGAKETQYF	TGTGCCAGCAGCGTAGCGGGAGGGGCTAAAGAGACCCAGTACTTC
TRBV7-9	-	few	TRBJ2-7	CASSLLGTGEMAEQYF	TGTGCCAGCAGCTTACTTGGTACGGGAGAGATGGCCGAGCAGTACTTC
TRBV10-1	TRBD2	-	TRBJ2-2	CASSESGRAGELFF	TGCGCCAGCAGTGAGTCCGGGAGGGCCGGGGAGCTGTTTTTT
TRBV7-2	-	-	TRBJ2-7	CASSLVALEQYF	TGTGCCAGCAGCTTAGTGGCTCTCGAGCAGTACTTC
TRBV15	TRBD1	-	TRBJ2-6	CATHRGRVSGANVLTF	TGTGCCACCCACAGGGGGCGGGTTTCTGGGGCCAACGTCCTGACTTTC
TRBV9	TRBD1	once	TRBJ2-5	CASSPRDSSQETQYF	TGTGCCAGCAGCCCTCGGGACAGCTCCCAAGAGACCCAGTACTTC
TRBV28	TRBD1	-	TRBJ1-3	CASSSDRGRSTGNTIYF	TGTGCCAGCAGTTCGGACAGGGGGCGGTCGACGGGAAACACCATATATTTT
TRBV19	-	-	TRBJ2-3	CASSMWYSGNTDTQYF	TGTGCCAGTAGTATGTGGTATTCAGGGAACACAGATACGCAGTATTTT
TRBV5-6	TRBD1	few	TRBJ2-7	CASSPGDVQGAINEQYF	TGTGCCAGCAGCCCCGGCGACGTACAGGGGGCGATCAACGAGCAGTACTTC
TRBV11-3	-	few	TRBJ2-6	CASSLPGANVLTF	TGTGCCAGCAGCTTACCAGGGGCCAACGTCCTGACTTTC
TRBV29-1	TRBD1	-	TRBJ1-2	CSVETGGGYTF	TGCAGCGTTGAGACAGGGGGTGGCTACACCTTC
TRBV7-2	TRBD1	-	TRBJ2-5	CASGLSIDGTVKETQYF	TGTGCCAGCGGCTTAAGTATCGACGGGACAGTAAAAGAGACCCAGTACTTC
TRBV28	-	-	TRBJ1-5	CASSLYGNRGNQPQHF	TGTGCCAGCAGTTTATACGGGAATCGGGGAAATCAGCCCCAGCATTTT
TRBV5-6	-	-	TRBJ2-6	CASSLVRSGANVLTF	TGTGCCAGCAGCTTGGTGCGCTCTGGGGCCAACGTCCTGACTTTC
TRBV23-1	-	-	TRBJ2-5	CASSPKRREEETQYF	TGCGCCAGCAGTCCAAAAAGGCGGGAAGAAGAGACCCAGTACTTC
TRBV11-3	-	-	TRBJ2-7	CASSDRSYEQYF	TGTGCCAGCTCCGACAGGTCCTACGAGCAGTACTTC
TRBV9	TRBD2	once	TRBJ2-1	CASKRGDGRSYNEQFF	TGTGCCAGCAAACGGGGGGACGGGCGCTCCTACAATGAGCAGTTCTTC
TRBV7-9	-	-	TRBJ1-1	CASSATGGTEAFF	TGTGCCAGCAGCGCGACGGGGGGAACTGAAGCTTTCTTT
TRBV25-1	-	-	TRBJ1-1	CASSETGGVGANTEAFF	TGTGCCAGCAGTGAAACCGGGGGGGTGGGGGCGAACACTGAAGCTTTCTTT
TRBV9	TRBD1	few	TRBJ1-4	CASSAGQGFNEKLFF	TGTGCCAGCAGCGCCGGACAGGGGTTTAATGAAAAACTGTTTTTT
TRBV4-2	TRBD2	-	TRBJ2-6	CASSQAGTSGSSGANVLTF	TGTGCCAGCAGCCAAGCCGGGACTAGCGGAAGCTCTGGGGCCAACGTCCTGACTTTC
TRBV6-1	-	-	TRBJ2-5	CASTENVDFPYF	TGTGCCAGCACCGAGAACGTGGACTTCCCGTACTTC
TRBV4-2	TRBD2	-	TRBJ2-7	CASSPGTSAAYEQYF	TGTGCCAGCAGCCCCGGGACTAGCGCGGCCTACGAGCAGTACTTC
TRBV10-3	-	-	TRBJ2-7	CAISDEGNRPTDEQYF	TGTGCCATCAGTGATGAGGGAAATAGGCCTACGGACGAGCAGTACTTC
TRBV5-8	-	-	TRBJ1-5	CASRIKGWGESNQPQHF	TGTGCCAGCAGGATTAAGGGATGGGGGGAGAGCAATCAGCCCCAGCATTTT
TRBV29-1	TRBD1	-	TRBJ2-7	CSARTGGNEQYF	TGCAGCGCACGGACAGGGGGCAACGAGCAGTACTTC